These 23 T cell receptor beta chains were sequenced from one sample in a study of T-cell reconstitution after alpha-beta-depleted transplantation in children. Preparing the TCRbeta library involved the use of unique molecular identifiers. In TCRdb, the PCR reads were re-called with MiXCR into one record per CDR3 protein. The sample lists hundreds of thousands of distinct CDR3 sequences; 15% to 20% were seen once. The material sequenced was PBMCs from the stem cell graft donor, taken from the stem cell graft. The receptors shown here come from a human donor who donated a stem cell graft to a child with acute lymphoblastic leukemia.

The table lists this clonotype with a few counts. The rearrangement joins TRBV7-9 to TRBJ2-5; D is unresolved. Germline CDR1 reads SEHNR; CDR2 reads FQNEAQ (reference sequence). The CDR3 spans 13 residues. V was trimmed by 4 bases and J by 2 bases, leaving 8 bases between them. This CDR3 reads CASSYAGQETQYF. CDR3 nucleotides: TGTGCCAGCAGCTATGCCGGACAAGAGACCCAGTACTTC.

The CDR3 protein is CASSVAPRLEYEQYF. Written as DNA, the CDR3 is TGTGCCAGCAGCGTAGCTCCCCGGCTTGAATACGAGCAGTACTTC. The chain uses TRBV9 and TRBJ2-7; D not resolved. This CDR3 has 15 residues. V was shortened by 0 bases and J by 4 bases, with 14 bases between the two germline ends. Germline V gene data show CDR1 as SGDLS and CDR2 as YYNGEE.

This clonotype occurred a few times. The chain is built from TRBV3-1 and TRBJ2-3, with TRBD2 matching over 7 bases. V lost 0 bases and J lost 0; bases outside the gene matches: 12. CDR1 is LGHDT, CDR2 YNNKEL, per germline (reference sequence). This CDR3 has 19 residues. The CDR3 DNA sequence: TGTGCCAGCAGCCAAGATCGGGCTAGCGGCCTTCGGAGCACAGATACGCAGTATTTT. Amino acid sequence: CASSQDRASGLRSTDTQYF.

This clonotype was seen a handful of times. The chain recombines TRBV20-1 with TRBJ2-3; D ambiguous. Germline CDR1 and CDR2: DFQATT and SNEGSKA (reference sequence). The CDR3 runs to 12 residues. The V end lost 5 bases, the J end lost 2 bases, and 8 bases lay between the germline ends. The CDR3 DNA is TGCAGTGCTCGTTTTTTCACAGATACGCAGTATTTT. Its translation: CSARFFTDTQYF.

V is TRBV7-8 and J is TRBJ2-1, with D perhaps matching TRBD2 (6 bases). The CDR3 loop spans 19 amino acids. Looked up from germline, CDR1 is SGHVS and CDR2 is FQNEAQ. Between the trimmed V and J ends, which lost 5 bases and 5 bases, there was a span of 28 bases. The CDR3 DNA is TGTGCCAGCAGCCTCTCCCAGTCGGGGCGACGCGGAGGGGACAATGAGCAGTTCTTC. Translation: CASSLSQSGRRGGDNEQFF.

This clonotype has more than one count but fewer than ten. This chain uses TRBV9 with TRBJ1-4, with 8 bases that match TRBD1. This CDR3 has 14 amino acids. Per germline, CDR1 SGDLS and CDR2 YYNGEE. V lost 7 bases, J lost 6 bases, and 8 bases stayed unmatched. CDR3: CASGNPGGHEKLFF. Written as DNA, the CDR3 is TGTGCCAGCGGAAATCCAGGGGGCCATGAAAAACTGTTTTTT.

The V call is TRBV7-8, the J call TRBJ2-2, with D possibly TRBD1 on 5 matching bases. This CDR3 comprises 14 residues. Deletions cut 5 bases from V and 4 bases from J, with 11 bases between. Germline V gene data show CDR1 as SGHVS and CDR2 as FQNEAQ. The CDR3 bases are TGTGCCAGCAGCAACCAGGGTACCACCGGGGAGCTGTTTTTT. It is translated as CASSNQGTTGELFF.

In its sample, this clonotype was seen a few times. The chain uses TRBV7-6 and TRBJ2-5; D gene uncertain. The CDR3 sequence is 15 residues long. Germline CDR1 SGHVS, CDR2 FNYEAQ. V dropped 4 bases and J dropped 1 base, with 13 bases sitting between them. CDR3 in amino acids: CASSSYRHIQETQYF. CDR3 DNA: TGTGCCAGCAGCTCCTACCGACACATCCAAGAGACCCAGTACTTC.

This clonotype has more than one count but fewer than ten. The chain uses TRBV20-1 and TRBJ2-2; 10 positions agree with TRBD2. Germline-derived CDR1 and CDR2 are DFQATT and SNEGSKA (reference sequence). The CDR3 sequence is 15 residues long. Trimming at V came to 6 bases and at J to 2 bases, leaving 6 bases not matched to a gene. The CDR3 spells CSAKGLAKNTGELFF. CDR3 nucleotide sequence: TGCAGTGCAAAGGGACTAGCGAAAAACACCGGGGAGCTGTTTTTT.

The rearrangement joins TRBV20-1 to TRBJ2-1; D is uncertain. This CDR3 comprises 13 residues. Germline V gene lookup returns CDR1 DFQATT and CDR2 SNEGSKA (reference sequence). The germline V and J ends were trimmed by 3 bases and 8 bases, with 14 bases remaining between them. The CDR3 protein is CSARGRNIDEQFF. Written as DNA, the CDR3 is TGCAGTGCTAGGGGCAGGAATATCGATGAGCAGTTCTTC.

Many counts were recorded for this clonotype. In nucleotides, the CDR3 is TGTGCCAGCAGTTTTGGTTCTGAAGCTTTCTTT. This gives the protein CASSFGSEAFF. V gene TRBV27 combines with J gene TRBJ1-1; D ambiguous. CDR1 is MNHEY, CDR2 SMNVEV, per germline (reference sequence). Trimming shortened V by 3 bases and J by 6 bases, and 5 bases separated the two germline ends. The CDR3 is 11 residues long.

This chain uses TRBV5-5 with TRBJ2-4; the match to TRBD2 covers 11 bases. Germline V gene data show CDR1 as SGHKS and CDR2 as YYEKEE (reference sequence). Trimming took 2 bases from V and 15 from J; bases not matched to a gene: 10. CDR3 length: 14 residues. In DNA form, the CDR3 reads TGTGCCAGCAGCTTCGGGACTAGCGGTGTTGGTGGGTACTTC. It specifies CASSFGTSGVGGYF.

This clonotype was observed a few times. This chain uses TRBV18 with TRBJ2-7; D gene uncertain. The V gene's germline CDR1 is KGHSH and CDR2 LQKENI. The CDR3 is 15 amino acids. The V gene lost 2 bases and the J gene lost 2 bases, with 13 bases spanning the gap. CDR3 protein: CASSPSMGLAYEQYF. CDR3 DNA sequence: TGTGCCAGCTCACCATCTATGGGTTTGGCCTACGAGCAGTACTTC.

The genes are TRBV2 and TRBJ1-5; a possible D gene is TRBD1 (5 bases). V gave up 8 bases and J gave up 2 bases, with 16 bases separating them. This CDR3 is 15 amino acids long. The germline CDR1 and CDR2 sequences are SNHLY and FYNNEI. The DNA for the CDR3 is TGTGCCAGCGGAAGGGACTCGATGGGCAATCAGCCCCAGCATTTT. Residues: CASGRDSMGNQPQHF. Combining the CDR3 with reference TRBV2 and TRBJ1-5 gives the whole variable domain EPEVTQTPSHQVTQMGQEVILRCVPISNHLYFYWYRQILGQKVEFLVSFYNNEISEKSEIFDDQFSVERPDGSNFTLKIRSTKLEDSAMYFCASGRDSMGNQPQHFGDGTRLSIL.

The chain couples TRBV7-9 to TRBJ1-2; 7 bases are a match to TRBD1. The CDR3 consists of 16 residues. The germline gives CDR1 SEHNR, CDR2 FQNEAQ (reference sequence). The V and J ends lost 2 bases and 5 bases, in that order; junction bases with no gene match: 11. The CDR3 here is CASSLLGGVMGYGYTF. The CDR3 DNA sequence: TGTGCCAGCAGCTTACTAGGGGGCGTCATGGGTTATGGCTACACCTTC. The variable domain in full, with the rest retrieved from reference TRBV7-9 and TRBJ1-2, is DTGVSQNPRHKITKRGQNVTFRCDPISEHNRLYWYRQTLGQGPEFLTYFQNEAQLEKSRLLSDRFSAERPKGSFSTLEIQRTEQGDSAMYLCASSLLGGVMGYGYTFGSGTRLTVV.

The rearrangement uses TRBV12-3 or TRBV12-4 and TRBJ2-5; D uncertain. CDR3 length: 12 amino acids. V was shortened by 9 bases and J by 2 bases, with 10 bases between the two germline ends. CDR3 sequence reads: CASKGSQETQYF. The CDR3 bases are TGTGCCAGTAAGGGCAGTCAAGAGACCCAGTACTTC.

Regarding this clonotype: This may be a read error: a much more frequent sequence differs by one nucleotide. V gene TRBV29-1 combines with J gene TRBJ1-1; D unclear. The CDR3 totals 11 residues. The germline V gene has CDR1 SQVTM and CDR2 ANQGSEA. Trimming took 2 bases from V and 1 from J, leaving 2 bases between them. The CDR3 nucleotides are TGCAGCGTTGAACAGAACACTGAAGCTTTCTTT. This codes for CSVEQNTEAFF.

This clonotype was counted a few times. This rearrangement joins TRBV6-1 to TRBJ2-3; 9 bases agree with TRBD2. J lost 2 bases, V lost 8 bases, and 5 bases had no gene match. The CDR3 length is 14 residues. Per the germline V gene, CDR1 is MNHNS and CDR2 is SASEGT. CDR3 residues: CASALAGDTDTQYF. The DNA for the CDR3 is TGTGCCAGCGCCTTAGCGGGAGACACAGATACGCAGTATTTT.

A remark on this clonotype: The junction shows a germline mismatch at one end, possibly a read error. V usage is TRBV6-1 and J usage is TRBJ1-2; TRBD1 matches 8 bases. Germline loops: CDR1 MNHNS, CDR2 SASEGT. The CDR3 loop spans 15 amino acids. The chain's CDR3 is CASNPDRATNYGCTF. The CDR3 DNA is TGTGCCAGCAACCCGGACAGGGCCACTAACTATGGCTGCACCTTC.

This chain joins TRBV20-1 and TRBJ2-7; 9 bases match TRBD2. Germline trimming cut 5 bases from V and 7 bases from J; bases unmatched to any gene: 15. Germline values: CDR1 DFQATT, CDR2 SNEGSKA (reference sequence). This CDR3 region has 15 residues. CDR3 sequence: CSASFPGLALREQYF. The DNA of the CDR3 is TGCAGTGCTTCGTTCCCGGGACTAGCCCTACGTGAGCAGTACTTC.

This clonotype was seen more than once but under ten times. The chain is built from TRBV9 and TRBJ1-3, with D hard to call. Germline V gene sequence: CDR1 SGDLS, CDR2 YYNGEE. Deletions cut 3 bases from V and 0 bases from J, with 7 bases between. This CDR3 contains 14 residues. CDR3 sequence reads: CASSDVVSGNTIYF. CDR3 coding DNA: TGTGCCAGCAGCGACGTGGTCTCTGGAAACACCATATATTTT.

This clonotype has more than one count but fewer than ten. The CDR3 spells CASRQQGASPGANVLTF. The CDR3 nucleotides read TGTGCCAGCAGACAACAGGGGGCGTCACCTGGGGCCAACGTCCTGACTTTC. The chain carries TRBV3-1 and TRBJ2-6, with 9 bases matching TRBD1. The germline V gene encodes CDR1 LGHDT and CDR2 YNNKEL (reference sequence). The CDR3 is made up of 17 amino acids. Trimming took 6 bases from V and 2 from J; bases not matched to a gene: 8.

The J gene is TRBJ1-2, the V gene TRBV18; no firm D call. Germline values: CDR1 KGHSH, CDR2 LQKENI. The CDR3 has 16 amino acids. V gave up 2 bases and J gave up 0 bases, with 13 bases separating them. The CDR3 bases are TGTGCCAGCTCACCAGGGTTTAATACGGCTAACTATGGCTACACCTTC. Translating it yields CASSPGFNTANYGYTF.